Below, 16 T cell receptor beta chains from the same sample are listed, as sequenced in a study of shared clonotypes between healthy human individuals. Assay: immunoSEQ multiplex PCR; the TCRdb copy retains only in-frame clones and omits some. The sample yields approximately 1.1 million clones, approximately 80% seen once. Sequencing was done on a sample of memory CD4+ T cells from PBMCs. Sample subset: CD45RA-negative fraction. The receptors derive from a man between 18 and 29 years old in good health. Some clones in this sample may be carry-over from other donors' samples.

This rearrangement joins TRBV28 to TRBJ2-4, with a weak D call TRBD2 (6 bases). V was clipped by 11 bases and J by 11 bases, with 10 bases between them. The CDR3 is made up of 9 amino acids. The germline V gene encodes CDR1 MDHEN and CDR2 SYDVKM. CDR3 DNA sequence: TGTGCCGGGGGGTCCGTTCAGTACTTC. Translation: CAGGSVQYF.

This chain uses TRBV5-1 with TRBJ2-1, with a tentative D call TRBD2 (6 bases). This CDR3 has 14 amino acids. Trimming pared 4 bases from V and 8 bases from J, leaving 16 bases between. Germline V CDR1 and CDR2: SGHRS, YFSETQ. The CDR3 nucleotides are TGCGCCAGCAGCCTTTCGACTAGGTGGGATGAGCAGTTCTTC. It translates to CASSLSTRWDEQFF.

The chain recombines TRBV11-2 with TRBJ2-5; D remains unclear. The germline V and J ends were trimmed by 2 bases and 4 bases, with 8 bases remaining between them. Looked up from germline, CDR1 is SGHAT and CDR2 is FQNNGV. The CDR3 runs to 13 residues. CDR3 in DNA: TGTGCCAGCAGCTTACAGGTGGCAGAGACCCAGTACTTC. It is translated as CASSLQVAETQYF.

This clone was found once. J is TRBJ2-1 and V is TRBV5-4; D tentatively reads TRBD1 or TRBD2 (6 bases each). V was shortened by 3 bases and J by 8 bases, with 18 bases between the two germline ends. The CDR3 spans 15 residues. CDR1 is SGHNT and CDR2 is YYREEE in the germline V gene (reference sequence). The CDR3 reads CASSSGLIGGDEQFF. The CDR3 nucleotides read TGTGCCAGCAGCTCCGGACTAATCGGGGGCGATGAGCAGTTCTTC.

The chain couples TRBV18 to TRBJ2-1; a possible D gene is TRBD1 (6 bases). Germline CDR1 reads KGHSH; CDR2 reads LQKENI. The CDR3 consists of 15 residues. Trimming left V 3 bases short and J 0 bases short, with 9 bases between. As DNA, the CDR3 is TGTGCCAGCTCACCCTTGGACAGCTCCTACAATGAGCAGTTCTTC. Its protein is CASSPLDSSYNEQFF.

DNA of the CDR3: TGTGCCAGCAGTTTATTAAACCCCCCCGAGCTGTTTTTT. Its translation: CASSLLNPPELFF. The gene calls are TRBV6-6 and TRBJ2-2; D unresolved. Germline loops: CDR1 MNHNY, CDR2 SVGAGI (reference sequence). V lost 4 bases to trimming and J lost 11 bases, with 14 bases between them. This CDR3 comprises 13 residues.

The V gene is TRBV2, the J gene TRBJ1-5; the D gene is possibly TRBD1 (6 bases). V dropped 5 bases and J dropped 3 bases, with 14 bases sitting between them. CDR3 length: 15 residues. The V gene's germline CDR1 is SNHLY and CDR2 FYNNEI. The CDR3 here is CASSTDRWANQPQHF. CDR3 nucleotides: TGTGCCAGCAGTACCGACAGGTGGGCCAATCAGCCCCAGCATTTT.

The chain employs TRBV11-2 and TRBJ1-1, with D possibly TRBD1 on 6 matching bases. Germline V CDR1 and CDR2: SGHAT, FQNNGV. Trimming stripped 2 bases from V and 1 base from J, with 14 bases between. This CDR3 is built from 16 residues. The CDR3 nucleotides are TGTGCCAGCAGCTTACCCCTCGGGGGGGCGAACACTGAAGCTTTCTTT. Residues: CASSLPLGGANTEAFF.

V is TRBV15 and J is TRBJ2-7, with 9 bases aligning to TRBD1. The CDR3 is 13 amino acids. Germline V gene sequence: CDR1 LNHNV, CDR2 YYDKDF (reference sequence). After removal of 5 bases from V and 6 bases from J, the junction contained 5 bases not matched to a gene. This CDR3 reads CATSGDRVGEQYF. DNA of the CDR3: TGTGCCACCAGCGGGGACAGGGTGGGCGAGCAGTACTTC.

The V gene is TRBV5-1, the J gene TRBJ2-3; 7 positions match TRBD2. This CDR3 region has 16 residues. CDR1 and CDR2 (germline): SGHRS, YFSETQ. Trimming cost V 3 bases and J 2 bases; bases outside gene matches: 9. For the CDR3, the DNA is TGCGCCAGCAGCTCCCAAAGCGGGAAATACACAGATACGCAGTATTTT. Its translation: CASSSQSGKYTDTQYF.

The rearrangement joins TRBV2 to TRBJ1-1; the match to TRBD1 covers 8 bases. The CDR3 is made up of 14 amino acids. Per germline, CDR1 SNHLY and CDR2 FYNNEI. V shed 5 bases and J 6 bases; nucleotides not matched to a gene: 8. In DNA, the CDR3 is TGTGCCAGCAGTTTCCCAGGGGGCCGGTCTGAAGCTTTCTTT. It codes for CASSFPGGRSEAFF.

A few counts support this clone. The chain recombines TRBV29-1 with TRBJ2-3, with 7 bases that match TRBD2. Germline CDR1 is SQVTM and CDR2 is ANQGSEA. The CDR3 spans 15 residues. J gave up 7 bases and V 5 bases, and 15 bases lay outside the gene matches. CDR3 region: CSVRVPGGAPNTQYF. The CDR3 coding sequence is TGCAGCGTTCGAGTCCCGGGAGGCGCGCCAAATACGCAGTATTTT.

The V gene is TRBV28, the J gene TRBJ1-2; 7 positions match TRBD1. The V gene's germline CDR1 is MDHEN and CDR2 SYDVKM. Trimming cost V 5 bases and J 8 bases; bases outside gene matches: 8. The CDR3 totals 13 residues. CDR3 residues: CASSMPGTAGYTF. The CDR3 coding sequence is TGTGCCAGCAGTATGCCAGGGACAGCCGGCTACACCTTC.

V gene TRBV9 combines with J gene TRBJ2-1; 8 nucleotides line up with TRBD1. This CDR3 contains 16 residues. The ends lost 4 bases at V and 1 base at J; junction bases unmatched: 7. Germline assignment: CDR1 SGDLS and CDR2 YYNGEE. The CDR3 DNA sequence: TGTGCCAGCAGCCCCTGGACAGGGTCGTCCTACAATGAGCAGTTCTTC. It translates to CASSPWTGSSYNEQFF.

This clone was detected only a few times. CDR3 bases: TGTGCCAGCAGTTACTCACAGGGGGCCAGGGCTGAAGCTTTCTTT. Residues: CASSYSQGARAEAFF. The rearrangement uses TRBV6-5 and TRBJ1-1; 9 positions match TRBD1. Germline loops: CDR1 MNHEY, CDR2 SVGAGI. V lost 0 bases and J lost 6; bases outside the gene matches: 5. The CDR3 totals 15 residues.

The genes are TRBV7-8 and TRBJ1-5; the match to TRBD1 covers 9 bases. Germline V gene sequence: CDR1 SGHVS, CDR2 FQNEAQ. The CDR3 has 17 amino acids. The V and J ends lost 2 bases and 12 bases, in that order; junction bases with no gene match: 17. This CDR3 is CASSLLKLDRGIGSQHF. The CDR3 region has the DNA TGTGCCAGCAGCTTATTAAAGTTGGACAGGGGAATCGGGAGCCAGCATTTT.